The rows below give T cell receptor beta chains drawn from one sample of a study of T cell repertoires in cytomegalovirus infection. TCRdb reprocessed the reads via MiXCR and lists one record per CDR3 protein. The data show fewer than 300,000 distinct CDR3 sequences, roughly 23% seen once. The sequenced material came from PBMCs. These receptors originate from a human donor in good health (CMV status not recorded). Some clones in this sample may be carry-over from other donors' samples. The CDR3 runs from the conserved cysteine through the conserved F or W.

>TRBJ2-5|TRBV28|14
CASSTPGQGGTQYF
>TRBJ1-2|TRBV12-3/TRBV12-4|12
CASSLVNGGYTF
>TRBJ1-5|TRBV7-2|15
CASSLVQGSNQPQHF
>TRBJ1-1|TRBV29-1|14
CSVPGTGWGTEAFF
>TRBJ2-7|TRBV7-2|12
CASSPIAGEQYF
>TRBJ2-7|TRBV15|14
CATSTEGQGYEQYF
>TRBJ1-1|TRBV28|14
CASSLVRQTPEAFF
>TRBJ2-1|TRBV9|16
CASSMTSGGGGNEQFF
>TRBJ1-2|TRBV20-1|12
CSARDSNYGYTF
>TRBJ2-4|TRBV7-2|14
CASSILAGKNIQYF
>TRBJ1-1|TRBV7-2|14
CASSLVLDGPEAFF
>TRBJ1-1|TRBV11-2|15
CASSSSLRSDTEAFF
>TRBJ2-4|TRBV5-4|16
CASSLEGQGAKNIQYF
>TRBJ2-7|TRBV29-1|14
CSVAETGFFREQYF
>TRBJ2-5|TRBV5-4|15
CASSPRAGGQETQYF
>TRBJ1-3|TRBV7-2|16
CASSPGGGMSGNTIYF
>TRBJ2-3|TRBV11-2|20
CASSLDPNPSGGSYTDTQYF
>TRBJ2-5|TRBV7-2|14
CASSFLWTLETQYF
>TRBJ2-7|TRBV6-1|13
CASSYGTHYEQYF
>TRBJ1-6|TRBV27|13
CASSLHQGSPLHF
>TRBJ2-2|TRBV19|15
CASSIEGANTGELFF
>TRBJ1-1|TRBV2|14
CASSRQGANTEAFF
>TRBJ1-3|TRBV20-1|16
CSARGGQGLSGNTIYF
>TRBJ1-1|TRBV7-2|14
CASSLGNVGRTSFF
>TRBJ2-1|TRBV20-1|14
CSAPWGEANNEQFF
>TRBJ1-1|TRBV12-5|13
CASGLERDTEAFF
>TRBJ2-1|TRBV29-1|14
CSVDGQGGSQGQFF
>TRBJ1-3|TRBV20-1|16
CSAGRRTGGSGNTIYF
>TRBJ2-5|TRBV9|13
CAGSQGLLETQYF
>TRBJ2-2|TRBV6-5|16
CASSRSGSYGTGELFF
>TRBJ2-4|TRBV2|15
CASSPSGGAKNIQYF